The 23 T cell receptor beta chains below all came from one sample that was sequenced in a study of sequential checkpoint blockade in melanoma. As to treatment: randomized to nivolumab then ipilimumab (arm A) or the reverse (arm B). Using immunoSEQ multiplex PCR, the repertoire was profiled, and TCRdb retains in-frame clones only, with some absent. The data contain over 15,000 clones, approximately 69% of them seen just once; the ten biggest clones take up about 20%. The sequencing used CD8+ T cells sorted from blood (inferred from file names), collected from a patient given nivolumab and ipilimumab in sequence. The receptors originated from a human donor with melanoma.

CDR3 in amino acids: CASSYGTSGGGELFF. The CDR3 DNA reads as TGTGCCAGCAGTTACGGGACTAGCGGGGGCGGGGAGCTGTTTTTT. The genes are TRBV6-5 and TRBJ2-2; 14 bases fit TRBD2. The CDR3 consists of 15 residues. V lost 2 bases to trimming and J lost 7 bases; unmatched junction nucleotides: 0. CDR1 and CDR2 (germline): MNHEY, SVGAGI.

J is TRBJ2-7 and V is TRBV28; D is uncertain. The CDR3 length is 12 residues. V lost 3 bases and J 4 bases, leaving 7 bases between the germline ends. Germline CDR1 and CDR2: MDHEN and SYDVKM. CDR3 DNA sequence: TGTGCCAGCAGTTTCCCCGTATACGAGCAGTACTTC. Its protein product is CASSFPVYEQYF.

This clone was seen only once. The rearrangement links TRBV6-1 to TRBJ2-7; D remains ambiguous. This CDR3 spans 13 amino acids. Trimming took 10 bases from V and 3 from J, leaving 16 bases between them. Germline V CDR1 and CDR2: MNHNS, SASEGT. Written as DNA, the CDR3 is TGTGCCATCTCACTAATTGACGGCTACGAGCAGTACTTC. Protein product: CAISLIDGYEQYF.

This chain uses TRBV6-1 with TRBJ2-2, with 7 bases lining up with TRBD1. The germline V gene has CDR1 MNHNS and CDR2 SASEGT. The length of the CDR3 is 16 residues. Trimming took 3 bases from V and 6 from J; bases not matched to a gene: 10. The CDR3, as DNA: TGTGCCAGCAGTGACCGCCGACAGGGAAGGGCCGGGGAGCTGTTTTTT. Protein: CASSDRRQGRAGELFF.

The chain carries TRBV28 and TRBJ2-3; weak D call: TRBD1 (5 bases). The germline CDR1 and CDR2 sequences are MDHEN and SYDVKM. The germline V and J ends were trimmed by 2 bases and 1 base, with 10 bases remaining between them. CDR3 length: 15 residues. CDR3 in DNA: TGTGCCAGCAGTTTAGAAGGGGCTGGCACAGATACGCAGTATTTT. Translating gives CASSLEGAGTDTQYF.

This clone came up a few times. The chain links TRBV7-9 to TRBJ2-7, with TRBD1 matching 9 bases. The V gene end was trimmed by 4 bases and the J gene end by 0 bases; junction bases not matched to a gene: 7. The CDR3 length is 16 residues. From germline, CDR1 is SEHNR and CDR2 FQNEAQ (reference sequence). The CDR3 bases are TGTGCCAGCAGCTCCTTTGGGACAGGGAGCTCCTACGAGCAGTACTTC. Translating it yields CASSSFGTGSSYEQYF.

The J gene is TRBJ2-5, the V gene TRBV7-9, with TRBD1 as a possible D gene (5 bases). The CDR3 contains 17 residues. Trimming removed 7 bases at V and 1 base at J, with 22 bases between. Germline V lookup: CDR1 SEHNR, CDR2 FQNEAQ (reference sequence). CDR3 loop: CASTLGAQIRPQETQYF. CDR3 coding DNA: TGTGCCAGCACCCTTGGGGCGCAGATACGACCCCAAGAGACCCAGTACTTC.

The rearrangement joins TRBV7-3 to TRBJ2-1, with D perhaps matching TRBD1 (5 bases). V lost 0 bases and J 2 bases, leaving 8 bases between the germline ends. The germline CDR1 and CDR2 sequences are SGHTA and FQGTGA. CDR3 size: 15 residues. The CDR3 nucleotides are TGTGCCAGCAGCTTAACTGACAGTACCTACAATGAGCAGTTCTTC. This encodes CASSLTDSTYNEQFF. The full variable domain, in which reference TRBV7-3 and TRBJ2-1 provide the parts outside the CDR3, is GAGVSQTPSNKVTEKGKYVELRCDPISGHTALYWYRQSLGQGPEFLIYFQGTGAADDSGLPNDRFFAVRPEGSVSTLKIQRTERGDSAVYLCASSLTDSTYNEQFFGPGTRLTVL.

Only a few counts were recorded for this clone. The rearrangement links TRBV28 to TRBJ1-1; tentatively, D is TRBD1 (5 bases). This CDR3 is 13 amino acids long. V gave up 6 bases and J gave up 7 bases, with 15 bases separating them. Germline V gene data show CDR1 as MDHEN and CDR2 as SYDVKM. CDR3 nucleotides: TGTGCCAGCAGCCTCTCCGGGGGGGGTGAAGCTTTCTTT. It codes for CASSLSGGGEAFF.

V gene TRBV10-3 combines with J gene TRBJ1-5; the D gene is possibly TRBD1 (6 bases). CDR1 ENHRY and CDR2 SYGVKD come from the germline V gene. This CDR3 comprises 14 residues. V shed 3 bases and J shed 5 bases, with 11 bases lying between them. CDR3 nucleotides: TGTGCCATCAGTGACAGAAAGGGGGATCAGCCCCAGCATTTT. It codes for CAISDRKGDQPQHF.

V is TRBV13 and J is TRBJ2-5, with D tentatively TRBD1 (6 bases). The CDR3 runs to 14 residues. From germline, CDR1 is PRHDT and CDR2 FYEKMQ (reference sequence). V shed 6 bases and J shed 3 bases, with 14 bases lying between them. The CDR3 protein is CASSLNRDKETQYF. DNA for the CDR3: TGTGCCAGCAGTCTTAACAGGGACAAAGAGACCCAGTACTTC. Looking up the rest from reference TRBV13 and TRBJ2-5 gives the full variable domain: AAGVIQSPRHLIKEKRETATLKCYPIPRHDTVYWYQQGPGQDPQFLISFYEKMQSDKGSIPDRFSAQQFSDYHSELNMSSLELGDSALYFCASSLNRDKETQYFGPGTRLLVL.

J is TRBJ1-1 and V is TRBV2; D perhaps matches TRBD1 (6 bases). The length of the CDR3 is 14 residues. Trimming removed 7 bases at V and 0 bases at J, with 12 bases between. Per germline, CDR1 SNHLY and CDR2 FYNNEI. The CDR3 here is CASIPQGMNTEAFF. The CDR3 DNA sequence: TGTGCCAGCATCCCACAGGGAATGAACACTGAAGCTTTCTTT.

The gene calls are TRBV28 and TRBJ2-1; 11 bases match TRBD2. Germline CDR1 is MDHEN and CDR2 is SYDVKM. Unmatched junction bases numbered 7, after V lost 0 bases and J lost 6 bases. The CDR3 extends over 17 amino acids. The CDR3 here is CASSLWYLAGGPNEQFF. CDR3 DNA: TGTGCCAGCAGTTTATGGTATCTAGCGGGGGGCCCCAATGAGCAGTTCTTC.

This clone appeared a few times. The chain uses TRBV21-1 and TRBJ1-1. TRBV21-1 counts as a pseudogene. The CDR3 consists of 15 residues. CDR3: CASSKSEGWNTEAFF. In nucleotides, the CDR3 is TGTGCCAGCAGCAAGAGCGAAGGCTGGAACACTGAAGCTTTCTTT.

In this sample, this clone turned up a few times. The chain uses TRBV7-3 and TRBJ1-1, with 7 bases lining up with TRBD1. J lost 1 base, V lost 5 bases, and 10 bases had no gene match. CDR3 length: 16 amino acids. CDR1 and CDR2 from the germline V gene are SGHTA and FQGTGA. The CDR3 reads CASSLGTAPANTEAFF. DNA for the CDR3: TGTGCCAGCAGCCTCGGGACAGCCCCCGCGAACACTGAAGCTTTCTTT.

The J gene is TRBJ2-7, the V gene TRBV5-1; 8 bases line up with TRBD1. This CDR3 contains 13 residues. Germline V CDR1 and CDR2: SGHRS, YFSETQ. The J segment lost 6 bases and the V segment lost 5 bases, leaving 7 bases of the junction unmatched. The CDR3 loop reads CASRYIDRGEQYF. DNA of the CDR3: TGCGCCAGCAGATATATTGACAGGGGCGAGCAGTACTTC.

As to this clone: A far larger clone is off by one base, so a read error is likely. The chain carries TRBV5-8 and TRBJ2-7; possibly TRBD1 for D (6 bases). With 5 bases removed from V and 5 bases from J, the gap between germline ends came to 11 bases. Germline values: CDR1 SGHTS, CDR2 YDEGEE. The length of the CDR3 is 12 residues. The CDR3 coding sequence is TGTGCCAGCAGTGACGGGACACACGAGCAGTACTTC. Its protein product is CASSDGTHEQYF.

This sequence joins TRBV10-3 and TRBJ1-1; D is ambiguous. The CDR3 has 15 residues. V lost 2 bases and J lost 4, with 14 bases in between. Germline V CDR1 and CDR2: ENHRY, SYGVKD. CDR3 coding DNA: TGTGCCATCAGTGAGAGGAGGGAGAGGGTCACTGAAGCTTTCTTT. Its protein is CAISERRERVTEAFF.

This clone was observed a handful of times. CDR3 sequence reads: CASSLAGANTEAFF. DNA of the CDR3: TGTGCCAGCAGCTTAGCAGGGGCCAACACTGAAGCTTTCTTT. The chain carries TRBV7-6 and TRBJ1-1; D may be TRBD1 (5 bases). V lost 0 bases and J 2 bases, leaving 7 bases between the germline ends. The germline V gene has CDR1 SGHVS and CDR2 FNYEAQ. The CDR3 contains 14 residues.

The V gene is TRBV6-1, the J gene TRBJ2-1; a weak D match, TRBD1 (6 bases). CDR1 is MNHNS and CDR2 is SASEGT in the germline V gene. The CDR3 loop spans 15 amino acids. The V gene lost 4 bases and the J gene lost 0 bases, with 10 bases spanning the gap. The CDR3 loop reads CASSGGQSSYNEQFF. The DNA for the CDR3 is TGTGCCAGCAGTGGCGGACAGAGCTCCTACAATGAGCAGTTCTTC.

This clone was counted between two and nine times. CDR3 region: CAWCRGARSYNSPLHF. CDR3 in DNA: TGTGCCTGGTGCCGGGGGGCAAGATCCTATAATTCACCCCTCCACTTT. The J gene is TRBJ1-6, the V gene TRBV30; maybe TRBD1 (6 bases). The CDR3 length is 16 residues. Trimming stripped 5 bases from V and 1 base from J, with 15 bases between. Germline-derived CDR1 and CDR2 are GTSNPN and SVGIG (reference sequence).

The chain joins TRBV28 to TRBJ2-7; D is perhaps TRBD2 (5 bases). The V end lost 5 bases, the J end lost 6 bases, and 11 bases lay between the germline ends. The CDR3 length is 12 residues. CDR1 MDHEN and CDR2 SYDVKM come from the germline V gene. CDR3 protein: CASSLTSTEQYF. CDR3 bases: TGTGCCAGCAGTCTTACTAGTACCGAGCAGTACTTC.

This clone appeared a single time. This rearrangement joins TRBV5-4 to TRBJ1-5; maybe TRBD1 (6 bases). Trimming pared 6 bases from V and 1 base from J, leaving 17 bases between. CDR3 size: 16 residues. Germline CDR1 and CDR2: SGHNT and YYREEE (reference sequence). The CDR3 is CASTLTGSLSNQPQHF. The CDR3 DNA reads TGTGCCAGCACATTAACAGGGAGCCTCAGCAATCAGCCCCAGCATTTT.